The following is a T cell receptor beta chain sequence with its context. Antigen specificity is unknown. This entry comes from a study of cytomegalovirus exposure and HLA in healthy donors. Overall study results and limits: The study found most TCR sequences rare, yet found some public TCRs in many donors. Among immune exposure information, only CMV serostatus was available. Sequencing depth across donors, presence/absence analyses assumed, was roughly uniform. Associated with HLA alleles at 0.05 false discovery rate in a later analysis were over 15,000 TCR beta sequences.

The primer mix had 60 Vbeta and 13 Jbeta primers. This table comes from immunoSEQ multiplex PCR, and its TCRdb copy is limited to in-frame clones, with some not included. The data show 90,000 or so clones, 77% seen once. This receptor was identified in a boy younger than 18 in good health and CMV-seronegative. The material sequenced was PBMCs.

The CDR3 here is CAWGHRGTNEKLFF. The CDR3 bases are TGTGCCTGGGGACACAGGGGAACTAATGAAAAACTGTTTTTT. This rearrangement joins TRBV30 to TRBJ1-4, with 7 bases lining up with TRBD1. This CDR3 is 14 amino acids long. CDR1 and CDR2 (germline): GTSNPN, SVGIG (reference sequence). V dropped 5 bases and J dropped 1; count of bases not matched to a gene: 4.